This T cell receptor beta chain was recovered during a study of CD8 T cells in Susac syndrome. For the study at large: Blood was drawn from Susac syndrome patients while they were therapy-naive, on corticosteroids, or on intravenous immunoglobulin alone.

Germline V gene sequence: CDR1 MNHNY, CDR2 SVGAGI (reference sequence). The J segment lost 6 bases and the V segment lost 9 bases, leaving 5 bases of the junction unmatched. This CDR3 is built from 12 residues. Sequencing of TCR beta was performed on blood CD8+ T cells and on blood CD4+ T cells. Patients with Susac syndrome fulfilled recently defined diagnostic criteria for definite or probable disease. A quantity of about 0.5 to 1 ug RNA underwent reverse transcription using random hexamers. Multiplex immunoSEQ PCR targeted 54 Vbeta and 13 Jbeta TCR beta segments. Each CDR3 protein is one row after TCRdb ran MiXCR on the immunoSEQ multiplex PCR reads. The sample carries about 180,000 distinct CDR3 sequences, about 94% recorded once.

Source material: CD4+ T cells from PBMCs. This chain links TRBV6-6 with TRBJ2-7, with 10 bases that match TRBD1. This receptor was obtained from a human donor with Susac syndrome. CDR3 in amino acids: CASRDRGPEQYF. CDR3 in DNA: TGTGCCAGTAGGGACAGGGGTCCCGAGCAGTACTTC.